This T cell receptor beta chain was recorded in a study of identical twins. As concerns this clonotype: Its antigen remains unknown.

V was cut by 6 bases and J by 0 bases, with 8 bases left in between. CDR1 is MNHEY and CDR2 is SVGEGT in the germline V gene. The CDR3 is 14 amino acids. TCRdb fed the 5' RACE reads into MiXCR, producing one record per CDR3 protein. The sample has some 730,000 distinct CDR3 sequences; roughly 18% are singletons. Findings and caveats of the study: Out-of-frame beta sequences exhibited a weaker degree of excess twin sharing.

The same data also contributed to another study, on T cells expressing NK-cell markers. As that study records: The TCR beta repertoires originated in sorted CD3+CD56+NKG2C+, CD3+CD56+NKG2C- and CD3+CD56-NKG2C+ T cells. Four donors showed these clonotypes also leading the CD3+CD56-NKG2C+ fraction.

The chain links TRBV6-2 or TRBV6-3 to TRBJ2-2; D unresolved. Sequencing was done on a sample of PBMCs. The sequence derives from a woman between 18 and 30 years old in good health. In DNA, the CDR3 is TGTGCCAGCAGCCAAGCGCCGAACACCGGGGAGCTGTTTTTT. Translating gives CASSQAPNTGELFF.